Reported below is one T cell receptor beta chain. It has no known antigen specificity. Per-base qualities were not stored, and no clone one base away is much larger. This sample is drawn from a study of shared clonotypes between healthy human individuals (dated by TCRdb to 2020 to 2021). Looking at the study overall: Three men and a couple of women, aged 18 to 49 years, made up the cohort. Libraries were prepared and TCR repertoires were sequenced by different laboratories using diverse techniques, in order to increase sequencing depth and limit assay-specific biases. Leukapheresis yielded between about 0.94 and 8.9 billion PBMCs per donor. Per donor, three plates each were used for CD4 naive and CD4 memory, two for CD8 naive, and one for CD8 memory. Blood TCR repertoires of roughly 5 healthy adults were deeply sequenced to estimate repertoire size and the extent of clonotype sharing between individuals.

TCR CDR3 regions were amplified from genomic DNA by multiplex PCR using the deep immunoSEQ assay. Extracted genomic DNA from each cell subset was spread evenly across all wells of several immunoSEQ 96-well plates, with each plate serving as a replicate. For sorted subsets, about 0.2 ug genomic DNA, equal to tens of thousands of T cell genomes, was loaded into each replicate PCR. The purified libraries were quantified using a Qubit 3.0 fluorometer, sized with a Bioanalyzer 2100, and then quantified again using the KAPA Library Quantification kit. Each immunoSEQ 96-well plate was sequenced on its own single-read 150-cycle Illumina NextSeq 550 flow cell. The authors' analysis ran thus. Because the immunoSEQ output held only junctional sequences and lacked quality scores, the filtering could not match the filtering applied to full-length reads. Sequences were annotated with PyIR, a Python wrapper for IgBLAST v1.9, and V/J genes and CDR3 were assigned using IMGT germline references. Any read was removed if the V/J assignment was weak (E-value above 1e-6), the CDR3 was missing, or the read contained stop codons, out-of-frame junctions, or ambiguous translated residues. V3J clonotypes were defined as sequences sharing an identical inferred V gene, J gene, and CDR3 amino acid sequence. To compute the percentage overlap between repertoires, the number of shared unique clonotypes was divided by the size of the smaller repertoire. Repertoire richness was assessed with RTK rarefaction, the Chao1 estimator, and Recon v2.1 estimates of unobserved clonotypes. Generation probabilities for all TCRbeta clonotypes obtained by the gDNA method from a handful of donors were computed using OLGA. Sourced from immuneACCESS, this table was stored by TCRdb with only in-frame sequences that have V and J called. A share of the clones is absent; for the studies checked, an unresolved V gene accounts for under half, and the remainder has no known explanation. Clone size and V and J calls were adopted from that table, with D and trimming inferred from the DNA. Within this sample are around 1 million clones, with less than 85% of them counted one time only. The leading ten clones occupy approximately 1.5% of the sample.

Healthy HIV-negative adults with no recently reported acute infections or vaccinations were included as donors. Every donor was a Caucasian adult living in Nashville, Tennessee, USA. CD4+ T cells were enriched by magnetic negative selection; naive cells were then positively selected on CD45RA, and the negative fraction formed the memory subset. After blood collection by leukapheresis, PBMCs were isolated using Ficoll-Histopaque density gradient centrifugation and then cryopreserved in the vapor phase of liquid nitrogen. Analytical flow cytometry was used to check the purity and quantity of every magnetically sorted T cell population. Genomic DNA was isolated from every sorted fraction and measured by UV absorbance on a Nanodrop 2000c. General findings and caveats noted by the study authors: Sampling was restricted to blood, and TCR repertoires in tissues likely differ from the TCR repertoires found in blood. Even with the large sequencing depth, rarefaction of the sorted-subset datasets indicated that sequencing was incomplete. Larger estimated clonotype richness was generally found for naive subsets than for memory subsets. Pairwise subsampling led to the expectation that sequencing depth would affect the degree of clonotype sharing among donors. Because the study included a small number of donors, the genetic and exposure-history diversity represented was limited. Across several donors, about 4.5% of naive CD4, 3% to 4% of naive CD8, 2.3% of memory CD4, and 0.3% to 0.45% of memory CD8 clonotypes were shared. Compared with non-shared clonotypes, the clonotypes found in all four sorted-subset donors had higher generation probabilities.

The CDR3 runs 13 amino acids, cysteine and phenylalanine included. The entry retains the CDR3 DNA only, 39 bases that are in frame from base 1. The germline V gene (reference sequence) yields SGHKS for CDR1 and YYEKEE for CDR2. V is shortened by 4 bases, J by 1 base, and the region joining them spans 7 bases. The V and J segments used are TRBV5-5 and TRBJ2-3; the D gene identity is not certain. Specimen: memory CD4+ T cells sorted from blood. The cell subset or site label for this specimen denotes: CD45RA-negative fraction. The TCR sequence derives from a man between 18 and 35 years old in good health. The nucleotide sequence reads TGTGCCAGCAGCAAGTCTGGCACAGATACGCAGTATTTT. Translation gives CASSKSGTDTQYF.